This T cell receptor (beta chain) was retrieved from a study of blood T cell repertoires in COVID-19. At the level of the study: The United States, Italy and Spain were the sources of the acute and convalescent COVID-19 samples.

The V end lost 5 bases, the J end lost 3 bases, and 10 bases lay between the germline ends. The CDR3 length is 13 residues. For recovered donors of Cohort 3, there were two negative PCRs, clearance, or symptom resolution. Authors' analysis steps: The authors estimated nucleated cell counts from reference gene primer amplification. Assay: immunoSEQ multiplex PCR; the TCRdb copy retains only in-frame clones and omits some. For V, J and clone size, that table is used; D and trimming come from the DNA. This sample has approximately 200,000 clones, with more than 80% found just once. This receptor was obtained from a man aged 35 to 55 who had recovered from COVID-19. The sample was PBMCs or T cells enriched from blood (not recorded which). V usage is TRBV12-3 or TRBV12-4 and J usage is TRBJ1-2; no definite D call. The DNA for the CDR3 is TGTGCCAGCAGTCCGTCTAAACACTATGGCTACACCTTC. The encoded protein is CASSPSKHYGYTF.